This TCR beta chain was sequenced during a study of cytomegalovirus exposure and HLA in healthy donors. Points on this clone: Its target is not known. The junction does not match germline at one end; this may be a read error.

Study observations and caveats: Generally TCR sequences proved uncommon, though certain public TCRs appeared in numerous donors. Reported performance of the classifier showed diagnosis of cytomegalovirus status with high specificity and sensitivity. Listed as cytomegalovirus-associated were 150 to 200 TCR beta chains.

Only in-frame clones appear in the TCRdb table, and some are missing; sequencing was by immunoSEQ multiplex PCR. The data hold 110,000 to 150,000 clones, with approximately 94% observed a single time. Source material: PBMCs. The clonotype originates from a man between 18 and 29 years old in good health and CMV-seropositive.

This CDR3 is CASSDRGTVAFF. Here the CDR3 DNA reads TGTGCCAGCAGCGACAGGGGAACTGTAGCTTTCTTT. V and J are TRBV6-5 and TRBJ1-1, with TRBD1 identical over 8 bases. Germline CDR1 is MNHEY and CDR2 is SVGAGI. The CDR3 is 12 amino acids.